This is a list of T cell receptor beta chains from one sample in a study of cytotoxic CD8 clonotypes in ibrutinib-treated CLL. Produced via immunoSEQ multiplex PCR; TCRdb's table is partial and in-frame only. In the table there are about 140,000 clones, roughly 80% of which are singletons. Sequencing used PBMCs, obtained after 12 months of ibrutinib treatment. The receptors come from a human donor with chronic lymphocytic leukemia. The CDR3 runs from the conserved cysteine through the conserved F or W. Each record gives: V gene, clone size, J gene, D gene, CDR3 protein, CDR3 DNA. The D gene is left open where the match is weak. Not all rows give a size; the values are once, few, many and, for expanded clones, a class.

>TRBV4-1|once|TRBJ2-3|TRBD1
CASSPRQGGTDTQYF
TGCGCCAGCAGCCCTCGACAGGGAGGCACAGATACGCAGTATTTT
>TRBV7-9|-|TRBJ1-2|-
CASSPKRVDYGYTF
TGTGCCAGCAGCCCAAAGAGGGTTGACTATGGCTACACCTTC
>TRBV4-3|-|TRBJ2-1|-
CASSQYWATYNEQFF
TGCGCCAGCAGCCAATATTGGGCCACCTACAATGAGCAGTTCTTC
>TRBV7-2|-|TRBJ2-7|TRBD2
CASSLGMGLAATYEQYF
TGTGCCAGCAGCTTAGGGATGGGACTAGCGGCAACCTACGAGCAGTACTTC
>TRBV18|-|TRBJ2-7|TRBD1
CASSRDRGGSEQYF
TGTGCCAGCTCACGGGACAGGGGAGGAAGTGAGCAGTACTTC
>TRBV23-1|-|TRBJ1-5|TRBD1
CASKRQGEVNQPQHF
TGCGCCAGCAAACGACAGGGGGAAGTAAATCAGCCCCAGCATTTT
>TRBV4-1|-|TRBJ1-5|-
CASSQEGVNSNQPQHF
TGCGCCAGCAGCCAAGAGGGTGTTAATAGCAATCAGCCCCAGCATTTT
>TRBV5-4|-|TRBJ2-7|-
CASSMDMESYEQYF
TGTGCCAGCAGCATGGATATGGAATCGTACGAGCAGTACTTC
>TRBV6-1|-|TRBJ2-7|-
CASSNDGYEQYF
TGTGCCAGCAGTAATGACGGCTACGAGCAGTACTTC
>TRBV27|-|TRBJ2-7|TRBD1
CASSAAGTGEGTYEQYF
TGTGCCAGCAGTGCCGCCGGGACAGGGGAAGGGACCTACGAGCAGTACTTC
>TRBV11-1|-|TRBJ1-1|TRBD1
CASSRWTGRGDTEAFF
TGTGCCAGCAGCCGCTGGACAGGGAGGGGTGACACTGAAGCTTTCTTT
>TRBV2|-|TRBJ1-6|-
CASSTKTDLYDSPLHF
TGTGCCAGCAGCACAAAGACGGACCTCTATGATTCACCCCTCCACTTT
>TRBV5-1|-|TRBJ2-2|-
CASSTGAVGTGELFF
TGCGCCAGCAGCACGGGAGCGGTGGGGACCGGGGAGCTGTTTTTT
>TRBV19|few|TRBJ1-1|-
CASSAADFMNTEAFF
TGTGCCAGTAGTGCGGCAGACTTCATGAACACTGAAGCTTTCTTT
>TRBV5-1|-|TRBJ2-2|-
CASSPTGNTGELFF
TGCGCCAGCAGCCCGACAGGGAACACCGGGGAGCTGTTTTTT
>TRBV7-9|-|TRBJ2-7|TRBD2
CASSLGPSGEDYEQYF
TGTGCCAGCAGCTTAGGCCCTAGCGGGGAAGACTACGAGCAGTACTTC
>TRBV27|-|TRBJ1-2|-
CASSSGGADYGYTF
TGTGCCAGCAGTTCGGGAGGGGCCGACTATGGCTACACCTTC
>TRBV19|-|TRBJ1-2|TRBD1
CASNDRGRLYYGYTF
TGTGCCAGTAATGACAGGGGGCGCCTTTACTATGGCTACACCTTC
>TRBV28|-|TRBJ2-5|-
CASRSPGETQYF
TGTGCCAGCAGAAGCCCAGGGGAGACCCAGTACTTC
>TRBV19|-|TRBJ2-2|-
CASSIVGTGELFF
TGTGCCAGTAGTATAGTAGGGACCGGGGAGCTGTTTTTT
>TRBV11-2|-|TRBJ1-1|-
CASSLFGQLTEAFF
TGTGCCAGCAGCTTATTTGGACAGCTCACTGAAGCTTTCTTT
>TRBV11-2|-|TRBJ1-5|TRBD1
CASSSGTAGWAQHF
TGTGCCAGCAGCTCCGGGACAGCGGGATGGGCCCAGCATTTT
>TRBV6-5|-|TRBJ2-2|TRBD2
CASSGLAANTGELFF
TGTGCCAGCAGCGGACTAGCGGCCAACACCGGGGAGCTGTTTTTT
>TRBV19|-|TRBJ2-7|-
CASSMARSTGYEQYF
TGTGCCAGTAGTATGGCCCGCTCTACGGGCTACGAGCAGTACTTC
>TRBV6-4|once|TRBJ2-1|-
CASSDSGRSFGQFF
TGTGCCAGCAGTGACTCGGGGAGGAGCTTTGGGCAGTTCTTC
>TRBV2|-|TRBJ1-4|-
CASSESGVEKLFF
TGTGCCAGCAGTGAGTCAGGGGTAGAAAAACTGTTTTTT